This T cell receptor beta chain stems from a study of cytomegalovirus exposure and HLA in healthy donors. Overall study context: A previous analysis identified fewer than 130 million unique TCR beta sequences derived from about 180 million T cells.

As to this clone: Its antigen is undetermined.

The CDR3 is 11 residues long. V lost 10 bases, J lost 2 bases, and 7 bases lay in between. CDR1 and CDR2 (germline): MNHEY, SMNVEV (reference sequence). The PCR contained 60 Vbeta and 13 Jbeta primers. TCRdb's table, derived via immunoSEQ multiplex PCR, lists solely in-frame clones and lacks some. The sample carries about 200,000 clones, around 83% recorded once. Study-level points and caveats: In vitro work confirmed that three CMV-associated chains recognize CMV antigens. Later on, analysis showed that most CMV-associated TCR beta chains appeared to be HLA-restricted. One variant, a missense change in DCLRE1C, was linked in a later analysis to TCR beta V- and J-gene trimming.

The sample taken for sequencing was PBMCs. The V and J genes are TRBV27 and TRBJ2-3, with unresolved D. The source is a girl aged 10 to 17 in good health and CMV-seronegative. CDR3: CATQFTDTQYF. CDR3 DNA: TGTGCCACCCAGTTCACAGATACGCAGTATTTT.